Shown below are 30 T cell receptor beta chains from a single sample sequenced in a study of T-cell reconstitution after alpha-beta-depleted transplantation in children. Researchers prepared the TCRbeta library using unique molecular identifiers, the study reports. TCRdb itself ran the PCR reads through MiXCR, one entry per CDR3 protein. The sample records approximately 130,000 distinct CDR3 sequences, around 9.8% being singletons. This specimen consisted of PBMCs, mostly from graft donor cells, obtained 180 days after TCRalphabeta/CD19-depleted stem cell transplant. Receptor source: a girl under three years old who had a stem cell transplant for combined immunodeficiency, so the T cells may come from the graft donor.

In this sample, this clonotype turned up a few times. This rearrangement joins TRBV7-2 to TRBJ1-2, with 7 nucleotides matching TRBD1. CDR1 and CDR2 (germline): SGHTA, FQGNSA. With V trimmed by 6 bases and J by 5 bases, 12 bases remained unmatched. CDR3 length equals 15 residues. The CDR3 reads CASSRSHRGRYGYTF. The CDR3 DNA is TGTGCCAGCAGTCGATCCCACAGGGGAAGGTATGGCTACACCTTC.

V and J are TRBV24-1 and TRBJ2-2; 12 bases fit TRBD1. Trimming removed 4 bases from V and 7 bases from J; junction bases left unmatched: 6. The CDR3 spans 16 residues. Germline V gene lookup returns CDR1 KGHDR and CDR2 SFDVKD. The CDR3 loop reads CATSDTGTGGIGELFF. CDR3 DNA: TGTGCCACCAGTGACACCGGGACAGGGGGCATCGGGGAGCTGTTTTTT.

This clonotype was detected only a few times. The chain employs TRBV10-3 and TRBJ2-1; weak D call: TRBD1 (5 bases). Per the germline V gene, CDR1 is ENHRY and CDR2 is SYGVKD. CDR3 size: 15 residues. The V and J ends lost 6 bases and 0 bases respectively, with 12 bases between them. The DNA for the CDR3 is TGTGCCATCAGCGTTGCCAGGGTCTCCTACAATGAGCAGTTCTTC. Translation gives CAISVARVSYNEQFF.

The gene calls are TRBV7-8 and TRBJ2-3; 11 bases line up with TRBD2. Per the germline V gene, CDR1 is SGHVS and CDR2 is FQNEAQ. V gave up 5 bases and J gave up 4 bases; unmatched junction bases: 2. CDR3 length: 14 residues. CDR3: CASSVSGRADTQYF. CDR3 coding DNA: TGTGCCAGCAGCGTTAGCGGGAGGGCAGATACGCAGTATTTT.

This clonotype was seen only a few times. The gene calls are TRBV6-1 and TRBJ2-6, with D perhaps being TRBD1 or TRBD2 (5 bases each). From germline, CDR1 is MNHNS and CDR2 SASEGT. This CDR3 spans 17 amino acids. Between the trimmed V and J ends, which lost 6 bases and 1 base, there was a span of 16 bases. CDR3 DNA sequence: TGTGCCAGCAGAACGAGGGGCCCCGAGTCTGGGGCCAACGTCCTGACTTTC. Its translation: CASRTRGPESGANVLTF.

The V call is TRBV9, the J call TRBJ2-2, with 7 positions matching TRBD1. The germline gives CDR1 SGDLS, CDR2 YYNGEE. The junction had 8 bases not matched to a gene; V was cut back by 2 bases and J by 4 bases. CDR3 length: 16 amino acids. The CDR3 DNA follows: TGTGCCAGCAGCGTTCCTAGGGGGCCTGGCACCGGGGAGCTGTTTTTT. Protein product: CASSVPRGPGTGELFF.

This clonotype was found a few times. The chain employs TRBV29-1 and TRBJ2-1; D possibly matches TRBD1 or TRBD2 (5 bases each). V gave up 1 base and J gave up 4 bases, with 14 bases separating them. The CDR3 runs 15 residues. Germline V gene data show CDR1 as SQVTM and CDR2 as ANQGSEA. The CDR3 region is CSVEGRGVGYNEQFF. CDR3 coding DNA: TGCAGCGTTGAAGGGAGAGGGGTGGGATACAATGAGCAGTTCTTC.

This clonotype was found many times. The chain couples TRBV7-8 to TRBJ2-1, with 9 bases fitting TRBD2. The germline gives CDR1 SGHVS, CDR2 FQNEAQ. The CDR3 totals 16 residues. Unmatched junction bases numbered 9, after V lost 4 bases and J lost 5 bases. CDR3 residues: CASSSSGTSMNNEQFF. Here the CDR3 DNA reads TGTGCCAGCAGCTCCTCCGGGACTAGCATGAACAATGAGCAGTTCTTC.

V gene TRBV28 combines with J gene TRBJ2-3; D is uncertain. The CDR3 totals 11 residues. V was clipped by 2 bases and J by 10 bases, with 7 bases between them. CDR1 and CDR2 (germline): MDHEN, SYDVKM. For the CDR3, the DNA is TGTGCCAGCAGTTTAGGGGTCTCGCAGTATTTT. Translating gives CASSLGVSQYF. Looking up the rest from reference TRBV28 and TRBJ2-3 gives the full variable domain: DVKVTQSSRYLVKRTGEKVFLECVQDMDHENMFWYRQDPGLGLRLIYFSYDVKMKEKGDIPEGYSVSREKKERFSLILESASTNQTSMYLCASSLGVSQYFGPGTRLTVL.

This clonotype was detected only a few times. The rearrangement links TRBV20-1 to TRBJ2-1; 7 bases map to TRBD2. Germline trimming cut 1 base from V and 8 bases from J; bases unmatched to any gene: 5. This CDR3 has 13 residues. Germline assignment: CDR1 DFQATT and CDR2 SNEGSKA (reference sequence). In DNA, the CDR3 is TGCAGTGCTAGAGTCGGCGGGAGCCATGAGCAGTTCTTC. This sequence encodes CSARVGGSHEQFF.

This clonotype was found a few times. This chain connects TRBV5-1 to TRBJ1-5; tentative D call: TRBD1 (6 bases). V lost 0 bases to trimming and J lost 2 bases, with 12 bases between them. CDR1 and CDR2 (germline): SGHRS, YFSETQ. This CDR3 spans 16 amino acids. The CDR3 is CASSLEGGAGNQPQHF. The CDR3 DNA follows: TGCGCCAGCAGCTTGGAGGGGGGGGCGGGCAATCAGCCCCAGCATTTT.

The chain joins TRBV5-1 to TRBJ2-2; D uncertain. Between the trimmed V and J ends, which lost 0 bases and 1 base, there was a span of 10 bases. Germline V lookup: CDR1 SGHRS, CDR2 YFSETQ. This CDR3 has 16 residues. CDR3 sequence (DNA): TGCGCCAGCAGCTTGGAGGGTTGGGAGAACACCGGGGAGCTGTTTTTT. Residues: CASSLEGWENTGELFF.

There are a few counts of this clonotype. The chain recombines TRBV7-8 with TRBJ2-7, with 8 nucleotides matching TRBD2. Trimming cost V 4 bases and J 3 bases; bases outside gene matches: 20. Germline V gene sequence: CDR1 SGHVS, CDR2 FQNEAQ. The CDR3 extends over 19 amino acids. CDR3 protein: CASSSLGGAFLPILYEQYF. The CDR3 DNA reads TGTGCCAGCAGCTCCCTCGGGGGGGCTTTCCTCCCAATCCTCTACGAGCAGTACTTC. Together with reference TRBV7-8 and TRBJ2-7, the CDR3 gives the full variable domain: GAGVSQSPRYKVAKRGQDVALRCDPISGHVSLFWYQQALGQGPEFLTYFQNEAQLDKSGLPSDRFFAERPEGSVSTLKIQRTQQEDSAVYLCASSSLGGAFLPILYEQYFGPGTRLTVT.

The chain carries TRBV20-1 and TRBJ2-7; TRBD2 matches 7 bases. V shed 6 bases, J shed 4 bases, and the junction held 9 bases outside the gene matches. Germline lookup yields CDR1 DFQATT and CDR2 SNEGSKA (reference sequence). This CDR3 has 13 residues. The CDR3 is CSANPAGVYEQYF. The CDR3 DNA is TGCAGTGCCAACCCGGCGGGAGTGTACGAGCAGTACTTC.

The gene calls are TRBV10-3 and TRBJ1-1, with D uncertain. CDR1 ENHRY and CDR2 SYGVKD come from the germline V gene. The CDR3 totals 14 residues. The V gene lost 2 bases and the J gene lost 2 bases, with 9 bases spanning the gap. CDR3 loop: CAISEKAVNTEAFF. For the CDR3, the DNA is TGTGCCATCAGTGAGAAGGCAGTCAACACTGAAGCTTTCTTT.

This chain joins TRBV20-1 and TRBJ2-7; the D call may be TRBD1 or TRBD2 (7 bases each). CDR1 DFQATT and CDR2 SNEGSKA come from the germline V gene (reference sequence). The ends were cut back, 6 bases at V and 2 bases at J, with 20 bases in the middle. The CDR3 runs to 15 residues. The CDR3 bases are TGCAGTGCCACCAGGGGGGGGACGGATCCCTACGAGCAGTACTTC. Protein: CSATRGGTDPYEQYF.

This clonotype was picked up a small number of times. This chain connects TRBV29-1 to TRBJ2-7; D possibly corresponds to TRBD1 (6 bases). Germline V CDR1 and CDR2: SQVTM, ANQGSEA. The CDR3 spans 13 residues. V shed 4 bases and J shed 3 bases, with 13 bases lying between them. CDR3 nucleotide sequence: TGCAGCGTTGCCTCCGGGACATTCTACGAGCAGTACTTC. The encoded protein is CSVASGTFYEQYF.

The chain joins TRBV20-1 to TRBJ2-7, with 7 bases matching TRBD2. The length of the CDR3 is 13 residues. V lost 1 base to trimming and J lost 3 bases; unmatched junction nucleotides: 3. The germline gives CDR1 DFQATT, CDR2 SNEGSKA (reference sequence). The CDR3 sequence: CSARVGLVYEQYF. CDR3 DNA: TGCAGTGCTAGAGTTGGACTAGTCTACGAGCAGTACTTC.

The chain combines TRBV25-1 with TRBJ2-3, with D possibly being TRBD2 (6 bases). V was clipped by 4 bases and J by 2 bases, with 7 bases between them. This CDR3 has 13 amino acids. Germline V gene lookup returns CDR1 MGHDK and CDR2 SYGVNS. CDR3 region: CASSASATDTQYF. The CDR3 bases are TGTGCCAGCAGTGCTAGCGCCACAGATACGCAGTATTTT.

This clonotype was observed a few times. J is TRBJ2-7 and V is TRBV12-3 or TRBV12-4, with 7 positions matching TRBD2. The CDR3 runs to 16 residues. The junction had 9 bases not matched to a gene; V was cut back by 2 bases and J by 2 bases. This CDR3 is CASSLFAGLGAYEQYF. DNA of the CDR3: TGTGCCAGCAGTTTATTTGCCGGACTAGGTGCCTACGAGCAGTACTTC.

This clonotype has at least ten counts. The V gene is TRBV6-5, the J gene TRBJ1-1; TRBD1 agrees at 7 bases. The CDR3 contains 15 residues. CDR1 is MNHEY and CDR2 is SVGAGI in the germline V gene. The J segment lost 1 base and the V segment lost 3 bases, leaving 5 bases of the junction unmatched. The CDR3 sequence is CASSYTGEANTEAFF. In DNA form, the CDR3 reads TGTGCCAGCAGTTATACAGGGGAAGCGAACACTGAAGCTTTCTTT.

In the case of this clonotype: Mismatch with germline at one junction end may stem from a read error. The V and J genes are TRBV7-7 and TRBJ2-5, with 9 bases aligning to TRBD2. The CDR3 has 13 amino acids. Germline CDR1 SSHAT, CDR2 FNYEAQ (reference sequence). The CDR3 region has the DNA TGTGCTAGCAGCTTACTACTAGCGGGGACCCAGTACTTC. This codes for CASSLLLAGTQYF.

This clonotype was counted ten times or more. This chain connects TRBV5-6 to TRBJ2-7, with unresolved D. The CDR3 has 13 residues. Looked up from germline, CDR1 is SGHDT and CDR2 is YYEEEE. Trimming took off 6 bases at V and 5 bases at J, with 15 bases between the two ends. The CDR3 DNA sequence: TGTGCCAGCACCGCTTACGATAGGAACGAGCAGTACTTC. Translation: CASTAYDRNEQYF.

The V and J genes are TRBV27 and TRBJ1-5; D uncertain. This CDR3 spans 14 amino acids. The germline CDR1 and CDR2 sequences are MNHEY and SMNVEV (reference sequence). Deletions cut 3 bases from V and 1 base from J, with 7 bases between. CDR3 nucleotide sequence: TGTGCCAGCAGTTTCCTGGGCAGCAATCAGCCCCAGCATTTT. Translated, it gives CASSFLGSNQPQHF.

The rearrangement links TRBV29-1 to TRBJ2-2, with 8 bases that match TRBD2. This CDR3 is built from 14 residues. From germline, CDR1 is SQVTM and CDR2 ANQGSEA. Losses at the gene ends were 1 base for V and 7 bases for J; bases not matched to a gene: 5. This CDR3 is CSVEGLAYDGELFF. CDR3 in DNA: TGCAGCGTTGAAGGACTAGCGTATGACGGGGAGCTGTTTTTT.

CDR3 loop: CSAITSGRPLIEQETQYF. For the CDR3, the DNA is TGCAGTGCTATCACCAGCGGGAGGCCCCTTATCGAGCAAGAGACCCAGTACTTC. J is TRBJ2-5 and V is TRBV20-1; 9 bases are shared with TRBD2. Trimming cost V 4 bases and J 2 bases; bases outside gene matches: 17. The CDR3 contains 18 residues. The germline V gene has CDR1 DFQATT and CDR2 SNEGSKA (reference sequence).

The chain employs TRBV5-1 and TRBJ2-7; D may correspond to TRBD1 or TRBD2 (6 bases each). Germline assignment: CDR1 SGHRS and CDR2 YFSETQ. Trimming cost V 1 base and J 4 bases, with 12 bases left between them. There are 14 residues in the CDR3. The CDR3 sequence is CASSLSPGAYEQYF. CDR3 DNA: TGCGCCAGCAGCTTGTCCCCGGGGGCGTACGAGCAGTACTTC. The full variable domain, with the rest looked up from reference TRBV5-1 and TRBJ2-7, is KAGVTQTPRYLIKTRGQQVTLSCSPISGHRSVSWYQQTPGQGLQFLFEYFSETQRNKGNFPGRFSGRQFSNSRSEMNVSTLELGDSALYLCASSLSPGAYEQYFGPGTRLTVT.

The rearrangement joins TRBV5-1 to TRBJ2-5; no definite D call. This CDR3 has 15 residues. With 0 bases removed from V and 1 base from J, the gap between germline ends came to 10 bases. The germline V gene has CDR1 SGHRS and CDR2 YFSETQ. The CDR3 coding sequence is TGCGCCAGCAGCTTGGCAATGTCTTCCCAAGAGACCCAGTACTTC. It is translated as CASSLAMSSQETQYF. The variable domain in full, with the rest retrieved from reference TRBV5-1 and TRBJ2-5, is KAGVTQTPRYLIKTRGQQVTLSCSPISGHRSVSWYQQTPGQGLQFLFEYFSETQRNKGNFPGRFSGRQFSNSRSEMNVSTLELGDSALYLCASSLAMSSQETQYFGPGTRLLVL.

This clonotype was seen a few times. The rearrangement links TRBV5-1 to TRBJ2-6; D uncertain. The germline V and J ends were trimmed by 0 bases and 0 bases, with 4 bases remaining between them. The length of the CDR3 is 15 residues. Germline CDR1 and CDR2: SGHRS and YFSETQ. The CDR3 sequence is CASSLEDSGANVLTF. The CDR3, as DNA: TGCGCCAGCAGCTTGGAAGACTCTGGGGCCAACGTCCTGACTTTC.

This clonotype was detected a few times. The chain carries TRBV6-2 or TRBV6-3 and TRBJ2-1; D possibly matches TRBD1 or TRBD2 (6 bases each). The germline V and J ends were trimmed by 3 bases and 8 bases, with 11 bases remaining between them. Germline values: CDR1 MNHEY, CDR2 SVGEGT. CDR3 length: 13 amino acids. CDR3 nucleotide sequence: TGTGCCAGCAGTTATAAAAGGGGGGATGAGCAGTTCTTC. Translation gives CASSYKRGDEQFF.